Listed here is a single T cell receptor (beta chain). This CDR3 comprises 14 residues. CDR1 is SGHDT and CDR2 is YYEEEE in the germline V gene. V lost 4 bases, J lost 2 bases, and 10 bases lay in between. The record originates from a study of blood T cells in healthy people across ages. Next came a second PCR, run for about 6 to 12 cycles, which used a sample-barcoded 5' primer along with a J-beta primer mix. MiXCR, run by TCRdb on the 5' RACE reads, gives a single entry per CDR3 protein. The sample shows about 760,000 distinct CDR3 sequences, about 56% of them seen only once. This sequence was found in a man aged 40-49 years in good health. Specimen: blood. The rearrangement uses TRBV5-6 and TRBJ2-1; D tentatively fits TRBD1 or TRBD2 (6 bases each). The CDR3 region has the DNA TGTGCCAGCAGCAAGGGGGGTACCTACAATGAGCAGTTCTTC. Its protein is CASSKGGTYNEQFF.